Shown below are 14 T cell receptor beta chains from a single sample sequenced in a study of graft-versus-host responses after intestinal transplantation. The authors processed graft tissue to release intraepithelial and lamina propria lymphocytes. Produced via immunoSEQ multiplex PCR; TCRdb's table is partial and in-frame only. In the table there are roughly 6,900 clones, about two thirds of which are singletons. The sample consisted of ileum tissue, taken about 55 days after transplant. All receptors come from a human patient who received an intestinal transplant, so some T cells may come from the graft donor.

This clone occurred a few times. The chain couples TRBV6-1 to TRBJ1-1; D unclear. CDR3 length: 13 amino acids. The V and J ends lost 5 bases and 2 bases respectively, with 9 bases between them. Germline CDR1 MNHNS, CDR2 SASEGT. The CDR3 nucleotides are TGTGCCAGCAGTTATATGAGAAACACTGAAGCTTTCTTT. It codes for CASSYMRNTEAFF.

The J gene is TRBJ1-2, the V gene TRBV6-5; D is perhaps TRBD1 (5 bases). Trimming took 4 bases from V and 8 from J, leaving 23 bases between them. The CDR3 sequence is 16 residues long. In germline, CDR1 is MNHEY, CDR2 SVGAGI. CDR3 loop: CASSLEGALSYRGYTF. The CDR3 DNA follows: TGTGCCAGCAGTTTGGAAGGGGCGCTTAGCTATAGGGGCTACACCTTC.

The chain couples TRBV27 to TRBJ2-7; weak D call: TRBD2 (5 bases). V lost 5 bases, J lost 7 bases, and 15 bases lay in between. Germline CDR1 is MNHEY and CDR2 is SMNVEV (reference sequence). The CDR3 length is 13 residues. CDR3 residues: CASSGLFSKEQYV. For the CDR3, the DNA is TGTGCCAGCAGTGGACTCTTCTCTAAGGAGCAGTACGTC.

In DNA, the CDR3 is TGTGCCAGCAGTGACACAGGGCGCAATCAGCCCCAGCATTTT. Its translation is CASSDTGRNQPQHF. This chain uses TRBV2 with TRBJ1-5; D is possibly TRBD1 (6 bases). There are 14 residues in the CDR3. The ends were cut back, 3 bases at V and 2 bases at J, with 8 bases in the middle. In germline, CDR1 is SNHLY, CDR2 FYNNEI.

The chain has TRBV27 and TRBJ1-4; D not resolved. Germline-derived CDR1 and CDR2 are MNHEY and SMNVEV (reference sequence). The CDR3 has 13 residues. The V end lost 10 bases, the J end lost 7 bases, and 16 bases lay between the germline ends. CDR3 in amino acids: CATTTVNSEKLFF. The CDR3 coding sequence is TGTGCCACCACCACCGTCAATAGTGAAAAACTGTTTTTT.

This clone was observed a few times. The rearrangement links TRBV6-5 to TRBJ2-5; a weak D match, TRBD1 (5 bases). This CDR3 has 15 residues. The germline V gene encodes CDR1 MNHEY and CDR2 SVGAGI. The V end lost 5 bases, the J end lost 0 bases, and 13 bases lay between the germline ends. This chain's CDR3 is CASSGGAGYQETQYF. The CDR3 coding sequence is TGTGCCAGCAGTGGTGGGGCAGGATACCAAGAGACCCAGTACTTC.

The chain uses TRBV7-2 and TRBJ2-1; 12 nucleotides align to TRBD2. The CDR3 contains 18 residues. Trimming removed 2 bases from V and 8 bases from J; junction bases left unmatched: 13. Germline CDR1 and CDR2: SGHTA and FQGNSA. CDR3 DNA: TGTGCCAGCAGCTTACTAGCGGGGGGGCCCCTATTTATCGATGAGCAGTTCTTC. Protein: CASSLLAGGPLFIDEQFF.

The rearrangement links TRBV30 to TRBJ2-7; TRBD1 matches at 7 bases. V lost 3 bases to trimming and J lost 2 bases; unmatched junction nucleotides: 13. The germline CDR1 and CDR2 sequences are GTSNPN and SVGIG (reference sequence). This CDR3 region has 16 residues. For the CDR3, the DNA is TGTGCCTGGAGGGGAAGACAGGGACGGCCCACCTACGAGCAGTACGTC. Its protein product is CAWRGRQGRPTYEQYV.

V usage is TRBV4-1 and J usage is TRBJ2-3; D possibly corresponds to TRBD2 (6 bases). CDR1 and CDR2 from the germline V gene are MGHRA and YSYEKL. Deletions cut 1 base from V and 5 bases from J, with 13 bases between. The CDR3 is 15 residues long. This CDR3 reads CASSQVPMGGDTQYF. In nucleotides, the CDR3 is TGCGCCAGCAGCCAAGTACCAATGGGGGGAGATACGCAGTATTTT.

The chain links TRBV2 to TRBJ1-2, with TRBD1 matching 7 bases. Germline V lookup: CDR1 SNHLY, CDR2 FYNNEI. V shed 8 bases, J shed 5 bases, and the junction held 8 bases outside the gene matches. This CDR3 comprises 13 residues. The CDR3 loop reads CASVKQGYYGYTF. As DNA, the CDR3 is TGTGCCAGCGTGAAACAGGGGTATTATGGCTACACCTTC.

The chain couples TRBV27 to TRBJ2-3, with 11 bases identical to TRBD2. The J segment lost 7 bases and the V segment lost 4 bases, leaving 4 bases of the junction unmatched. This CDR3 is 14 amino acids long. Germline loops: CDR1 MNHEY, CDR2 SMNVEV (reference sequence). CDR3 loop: CASSYGTSGYTQYF. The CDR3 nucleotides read TGTGCCAGCAGTTACGGGACTAGCGGCTATACGCAGTATTTT.

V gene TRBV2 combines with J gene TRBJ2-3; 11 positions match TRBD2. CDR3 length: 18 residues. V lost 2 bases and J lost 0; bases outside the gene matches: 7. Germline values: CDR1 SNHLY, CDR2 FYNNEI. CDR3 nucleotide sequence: TGTGCCAGCAGTGAATATACGTCTAGCGGGGGGAGCACAGATACGCAGTATTTT. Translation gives CASSEYTSSGGSTDTQYF.

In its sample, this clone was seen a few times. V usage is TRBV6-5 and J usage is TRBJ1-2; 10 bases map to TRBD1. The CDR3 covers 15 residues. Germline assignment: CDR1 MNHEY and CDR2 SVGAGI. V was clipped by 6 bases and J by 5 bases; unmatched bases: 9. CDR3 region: CASRPGTGEWYGYTF. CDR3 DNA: TGTGCCAGCAGGCCCGGGACAGGGGAGTGGTATGGCTACACCTTC.

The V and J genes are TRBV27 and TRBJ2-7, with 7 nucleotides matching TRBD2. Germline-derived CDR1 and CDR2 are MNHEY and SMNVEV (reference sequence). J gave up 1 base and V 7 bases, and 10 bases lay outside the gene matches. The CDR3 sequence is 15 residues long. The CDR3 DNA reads TGTGCCAGCACCGCGGGCGGGGGTACTTCCTACGAGCAGTACTTC. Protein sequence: CASTAGGGTSYEQYF.